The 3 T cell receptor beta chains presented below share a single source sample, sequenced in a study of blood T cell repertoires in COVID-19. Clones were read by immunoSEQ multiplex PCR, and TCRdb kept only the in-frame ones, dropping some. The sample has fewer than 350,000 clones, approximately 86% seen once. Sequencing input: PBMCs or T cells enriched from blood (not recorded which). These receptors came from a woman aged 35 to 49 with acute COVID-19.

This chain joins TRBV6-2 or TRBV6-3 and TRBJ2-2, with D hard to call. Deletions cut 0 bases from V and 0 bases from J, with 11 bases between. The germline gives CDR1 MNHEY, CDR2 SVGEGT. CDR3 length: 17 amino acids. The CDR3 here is CASSYSARSPNTGELFF. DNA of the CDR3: TGTGCCAGCAGTTACTCCGCGCGGTCACCGAACACCGGGGAGCTGTTTTTT.

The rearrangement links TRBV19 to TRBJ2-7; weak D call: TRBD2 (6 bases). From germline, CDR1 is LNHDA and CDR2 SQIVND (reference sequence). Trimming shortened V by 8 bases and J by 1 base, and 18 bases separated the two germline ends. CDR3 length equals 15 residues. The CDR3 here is CASSTLAGQSYEQYF. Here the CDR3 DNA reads TGTGCCAGTTCAACCCTCGCGGGGCAATCCTACGAGCAGTACTTC.

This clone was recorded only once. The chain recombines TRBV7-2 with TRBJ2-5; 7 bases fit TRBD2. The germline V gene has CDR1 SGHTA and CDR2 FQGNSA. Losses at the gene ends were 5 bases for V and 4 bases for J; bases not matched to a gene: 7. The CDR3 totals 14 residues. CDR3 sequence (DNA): TGTGCCAGCAGCGCCCCCCCGGGGGGAGAGACCCAGTACTTC. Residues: CASSAPPGGETQYF.